This passage covers 30 T cell receptor beta chains from one sample sequenced in a study of identical twins. TCRdb re-called the 5' RACE reads with MiXCR, one entry per CDR3 protein. The repertoire has approximately 1.8 million distinct CDR3 sequences, around 29% of them found once; the top ten carry roughly 0.3%. Sequences were obtained from cord blood. The receptors were sampled from a newborn girl in good health.

This clonotype came up a few times. The genes are TRBV27 and TRBJ2-2; D is unresolved. Between the trimmed V and J ends, which lost 3 bases and 4 bases, there was a span of 9 bases. The CDR3 totals 14 residues. CDR1 is MNHEY, CDR2 SMNVEV, per germline (reference sequence). The CDR3 loop is CASSFPWGTGELFF. CDR3 DNA sequence: TGTGCCAGCAGTTTCCCCTGGGGCACCGGGGAGCTGTTTTTT.

This clonotype was picked up a small number of times. The V call is TRBV6-5, the J call TRBJ2-1; D may match TRBD1 or TRBD2 (6 bases each). Germline V gives CDR1 MNHEY, CDR2 SVGAGI. The CDR3 consists of 16 residues. V lost 5 bases and J 1 base, leaving 15 bases between the germline ends. The CDR3 loop reads CASSRHRGLSYNEQFF. CDR3 bases: TGTGCCAGCAGTCGCCATCGGGGGCTATCCTACAATGAGCAGTTCTTC.

This chain links TRBV20-1 with TRBJ1-5; D not certain. V shed 5 bases and J shed 5 bases, with 10 bases lying between them. The CDR3 sequence is 12 residues long. Germline CDR1 DFQATT, CDR2 SNEGSKA (reference sequence). The CDR3 DNA is TGCAGTGCTGGGCGGAACGATCAGCCCCAGCATTTT. It encodes CSAGRNDQPQHF.

This chain uses TRBV12-3 or TRBV12-4 with TRBJ1-1; unclear D gene. The CDR3 contains 14 residues. Trimming removed 5 bases at V and 0 bases at J, with 10 bases between. The DNA of the CDR3 is TGTGCCAGCAGTCCACGATTCATGAACACTGAAGCTTTCTTT. The encoded protein is CASSPRFMNTEAFF.

This clonotype showed up just a few times. Germline and junction disagree at one end, which may indicate a read error. The chain couples TRBV12-3 or TRBV12-4 to TRBJ2-3; D gene uncertain. The CDR3 is 12 amino acids. The DNA for the CDR3 is TGTGCCAGCGGTTTAGGCCGGGATACGCAGTATTTT. Amino acids: CASGLGRDTQYF.

A few counts support this clonotype. The CDR3 here is CASSFGRQYF. In nucleotides, the CDR3 is TGTGCCAGCAGTTTCGGGAGGCAGTACTTC. The J gene is TRBJ2-7, the V gene TRBV12-3 or TRBV12-4, with D perhaps TRBD2 (6 bases). The CDR3 loop spans 10 amino acids. Between the trimmed V and J ends, which lost 3 bases and 9 bases, there was a span of 6 bases.

V gene TRBV28 combines with J gene TRBJ2-7; a possible D gene is TRBD1 (5 bases). Germline values: CDR1 MDHEN, CDR2 SYDVKM. V was pared by 8 bases and J by 7 bases, with 12 bases between. The CDR3 consists of 11 residues. CDR3 nucleotide sequence: TGTGCCAGCGGCACTTACAGGGAGCAGTACTTC. It encodes CASGTYREQYF.

This clonotype was counted only a few times. The V call is TRBV7-2, the J call TRBJ1-1; D is ambiguous. The CDR3 is 12 residues long. Germline-derived CDR1 and CDR2 are SGHTA and FQGNSA. V was shortened by 3 bases and J by 4 bases, with 6 bases between the two germline ends. Here the CDR3 reads CASSFSATEAFF. CDR3 in DNA: TGTGCCAGCAGCTTTAGCGCCACTGAAGCTTTCTTT. Supplemented by reference TRBV7-2 and TRBJ1-1, the full variable domain reads GAGVSQSPSNKVTEKGKDVELRCDPISGHTALYWYRQSLGQGLEFLIYFQGNSAPDKSGLPSDRFSAERTGGSVSTLTIQRTQQEDSAVYLCASSFSATEAFFGQGTRLTVV.

This clonotype occurred a few times. This chain links TRBV9 with TRBJ2-1; D is possibly TRBD2 (6 bases). Trimming shortened V by 0 bases and J by 0 bases, and 10 bases separated the two germline ends. The CDR3 is 16 residues long. In germline, CDR1 is SGDLS, CDR2 YYNGEE. The CDR3 spells CASSVAAGPSYNEQFF. The CDR3 DNA is TGTGCCAGCAGCGTAGCAGCGGGTCCCTCCTACAATGAGCAGTTCTTC.

The V call is TRBV25-1, the J call TRBJ1-2; 9 nucleotides align to TRBD1. CDR1 and CDR2 from the germline V gene are MGHDK and SYGVNS. The V gene end was trimmed by 3 bases and the J gene end by 4 bases; junction bases not matched to a gene: 9. The CDR3 runs to 16 residues. For the CDR3, the DNA is TGTGCCAGCAGTGATCAACTCTACAGGGGGCCCTATGGCTACACCTTC. This translates into CASSDQLYRGPYGYTF.

The chain joins TRBV4-1 to TRBJ2-2, with 11 bases fitting TRBD2. Germline CDR1 and CDR2: MGHRA and YSYEKL. The length of the CDR3 is 17 residues. After removal of 4 bases from V and 4 bases from J, the junction contained 8 bases not matched to a gene. The CDR3 DNA sequence: TGCGCCAGCAGCCCCCAACTAGCGGGAGTAATCACCGGGGAGCTGTTTTTT. Its protein is CASSPQLAGVITGELFF.

This clonotype was recorded a few times. Relative to the germline gene, one junction end is altered; a read error may explain this. The chain joins TRBV10-3 to TRBJ1-1; maybe TRBD1 (5 bases). CDR1 and CDR2 from the germline V gene are ENHRY and SYGVKD. This CDR3 region has 16 residues. In DNA form, the CDR3 reads TGTGCCATCAGTGAGTACAGGTCCCTTAACTATACTGAGGCTTTCTTT. This encodes CAISEYRSLNYTEAFF.

This clonotype has only a few counts. A much more abundant neighbour one base away suggests this may be a read error. This chain joins TRBV5-6 and TRBJ2-7, with 9 bases fitting TRBD1. The V gene's germline CDR1 is SGHDT and CDR2 YYEEEE. Unmatched junction bases numbered 4, after V lost 6 bases and J lost 3 bases. This CDR3 is built from 13 residues. The CDR3 DNA is TGTGCCAGCAACCCGACAGGGGGCTACGAGCAGTACTTC. This codes for CASNPTGGYEQYF.

This clonotype was detected only a few times. The chain recombines TRBV7-8 with TRBJ1-5; 8 bases match TRBD1. After removal of 5 bases from V and 7 bases from J, the junction contained 7 bases not matched to a gene. Germline V lookup: CDR1 SGHVS, CDR2 FQNEAQ. The CDR3 runs 14 residues. The CDR3 region is CASSLGTGSQPQHF. In DNA form, the CDR3 reads TGTGCCAGCAGCCTCGGGACAGGCAGCCAGCCCCAGCATTTT.

J is TRBJ2-1 and V is TRBV29-1; tentatively, D is TRBD1 or TRBD2 (5 bases each). V was shortened by 1 base and J by 4 bases, with 14 bases between the two germline ends. Germline V CDR1 and CDR2: SQVTM, ANQGSEA. The CDR3 length is 15 residues. This chain's CDR3 is CSVEVAGREYNEQFF. In DNA, the CDR3 is TGCAGCGTTGAAGTCGCAGGGAGAGAGTACAATGAGCAGTTCTTC.

This clonotype occurred a few times. The rearrangement links TRBV27 to TRBJ1-2; 7 positions match TRBD1. The germline V gene encodes CDR1 MNHEY and CDR2 SMNVEV (reference sequence). The trim removed 0 bases at V and 8 bases at J, leaving 12 bases unmatched. This CDR3 spans 16 amino acids. CDR3 bases: TGTGCCAGCAGTTTATCGGGGGACAGAAGGTGGAGGGGCTACACCTTC. It codes for CASSLSGDRRWRGYTF.

This clonotype was seen more than once but under ten times. The genes are TRBV5-1 and TRBJ2-3; D not certain. Germline values: CDR1 SGHRS, CDR2 YFSETQ. This CDR3 is built from 17 residues. The V and J ends lost 0 bases and 3 bases respectively, with 17 bases between them. Written as DNA, the CDR3 is TGCGCCAGCAGCTTGGGTAGGGTCCCCCAGATGACAGATACGCAGTATTTT. Translated: CASSLGRVPQMTDTQYF.

The chain links TRBV21-1 to TRBJ1-6; TRBD1, the D gene given by the table, was not confirmed from the DNA. TRBV21-1 is tagged as a pseudogene. The CDR3 is 16 amino acids. In nucleotides, the CDR3 is TGTGCCGGCAGCAAAACCTACGGACAGGGGAGTTCACCCCTCCACTTT. Translated, it gives CAGSKTYGQGSSPLHF.

Only a few counts were recorded for this clonotype. The chain is built from TRBV19 and TRBJ2-3, with D unresolved. The CDR3 length is 14 residues. Germline V gene lookup returns CDR1 LNHDA and CDR2 SQIVND (reference sequence). Trimming shortened V by 1 base and J by 2 bases, and 7 bases separated the two germline ends. In DNA, the CDR3 is TGTGCCAGTAGTATAGGGGCGGACACAGATACGCAGTATTTT. Translation: CASSIGADTDTQYF.

V and J are TRBV28 and TRBJ1-5, with 9 bases lining up with TRBD1. This CDR3 region has 16 residues. V shed 3 bases, J shed 1 base, and the junction held 4 bases outside the gene matches. Germline CDR1 is MDHEN and CDR2 is SYDVKM. CDR3 nucleotides: TGTGCCAGCAGTTTTTTAGACAGGGGGAGCAATCAGCCCCAGCATTTT. Amino acids: CASSFLDRGSNQPQHF. Full variable domain (outside the CDR3, taken from reference TRBV28 and TRBJ1-5): DVKVTQSSRYLVKRTGEKVFLECVQDMDHENMFWYRQDPGLGLRLIYFSYDVKMKEKGDIPEGYSVSREKKERFSLILESASTNQTSMYLCASSFLDRGSNQPQHFGDGTRLSIL.

CDR3 bases: TGCGCCAGCAGCGTGGGTCTCCGGGGGTACAATGAGCAGTACTTC. Translation gives CASSVGLRGYNEQYF. This chain uses TRBV5-1 with TRBJ2-1, with a tentative D call TRBD2 (6 bases). The J call may be in error: the DNA end matches TRBJ2-7 better. This CDR3 is built from 15 residues. Germline lookup yields CDR1 SGHRS and CDR2 YFSETQ.

CDR3 sequence: CASSLIWAGNTEAFF. The CDR3, as DNA: TGTGCCAGCAGCTTAATATGGGCAGGGAACACTGAAGCTTTCTTT. The chain combines TRBV7-2 with TRBJ1-1; no firm D call. The V end lost 2 bases, the J end lost 1 base, and 11 bases lay between the germline ends. The CDR3 extends over 15 amino acids. CDR1 is SGHTA, CDR2 FQGNSA, per germline.

This clonotype was recorded a few times. This chain joins TRBV10-3 and TRBJ2-5; 11 nucleotides match TRBD2. Germline V gene sequence: CDR1 ENHRY, CDR2 SYGVKD. This CDR3 has 14 residues. With 4 bases clipped from V and 3 bases from J, the junction kept 1 base outside the gene matches. The CDR3 bases are TGTGCCATCAGTGCGACTAGCGGGGAAGAGACCCAGTACTTC. Translating gives CAISATSGEETQYF.

This clonotype has more than one count but fewer than ten. V and J are TRBV11-2 and TRBJ2-1; D call uncertain. Germline V gene lookup returns CDR1 SGHAT and CDR2 FQNNGV. Trimming pared 4 bases from V and 12 bases from J, leaving 16 bases between. This CDR3 comprises 13 residues. The CDR3 bases are TGTGCCAGCAGCTCCAAAATCAGCGTTCGGCAGTTCTTC. As protein: CASSSKISVRQFF.

This clonotype was detected only a few times. The V and J genes are TRBV6-5 and TRBJ2-7; 7 bases match TRBD2. This CDR3 is 15 amino acids long. Looked up from germline, CDR1 is MNHEY and CDR2 is SVGAGI. Trimming cost V 2 bases and J 3 bases; bases outside gene matches: 7. The CDR3 coding sequence is TGTGCCAGCAGTTACGGGGGAGGGAACTTCTACGAGCAGTACTTC. This translates into CASSYGGGNFYEQYF.

This clonotype was seen a few times. The chain is built from TRBV5-1 and TRBJ2-3; the D is unclear. The germline gives CDR1 SGHRS, CDR2 YFSETQ. The CDR3 loop spans 15 amino acids. V was trimmed by 4 bases and J by 2 bases, leaving 14 bases between them. CDR3 region: CASSPYPEYTDTQYF. The DNA of the CDR3 is TGCGCCAGCAGCCCCTACCCCGAGTACACAGATACGCAGTATTTT.

This clonotype was seen more than once but under ten times. The chain has TRBV21-1 and TRBJ2-5; the DNA was not used to check the table's D call, TRBD2. TRBV21-1 is labeled a pseudogene. The CDR3 spans 18 residues. CDR3 in amino acids: CASSKALSVKREMETQYF. The CDR3 region has the DNA TGTGCCAGCAGCAAAGCCCTCTCGGTGAAGCGGGAGATGGAGACCCAGTACTTC.

The chain carries TRBV7-2 and TRBJ1-2; 7 nucleotides line up with TRBD1. CDR1 and CDR2 (germline): SGHTA, FQGNSA. The CDR3 is 14 amino acids. Trimming took 5 bases from V and 4 from J; bases not matched to a gene: 7. In DNA form, the CDR3 reads TGTGCCAGCAGCCCCCACGCAGGGGGCTATGGCTACACCTTC. Its protein is CASSPHAGGYGYTF. Looking up the rest from reference TRBV7-2 and TRBJ1-2 gives the full variable domain: GAGVSQSPSNKVTEKGKDVELRCDPISGHTALYWYRQSLGQGLEFLIYFQGNSAPDKSGLPSDRFSAERTGGSVSTLTIQRTQQEDSAVYLCASSPHAGGYGYTFGSGTRLTVV.

V gene TRBV11-2 combines with J gene TRBJ2-5; unclear D gene. The J call may be mistaken, given a closer DNA end match to TRBJ2-7. CDR1 is SGHAT, CDR2 FQNNGV, per germline. The CDR3 is made up of 16 amino acids. The CDR3 nucleotides read TGTGCCAGCAGCTTAGATCTGGGCAGTGGTACCTACGAGCAGTACTTC. It codes for CASSLDLGSGTYEQYF.

This chain joins TRBV7-2 and TRBJ1-5, with 9 nucleotides matching TRBD1. The CDR3 length is 15 residues. Looked up from germline, CDR1 is SGHTA and CDR2 is FQGNSA. Unmatched junction bases numbered 2, after V lost 1 base and J lost 4 bases. This CDR3 is CASSLVDRGNQPQHF. The CDR3 nucleotides read TGTGCCAGCAGCTTAGTCGACAGGGGGAATCAGCCCCAGCATTTT.